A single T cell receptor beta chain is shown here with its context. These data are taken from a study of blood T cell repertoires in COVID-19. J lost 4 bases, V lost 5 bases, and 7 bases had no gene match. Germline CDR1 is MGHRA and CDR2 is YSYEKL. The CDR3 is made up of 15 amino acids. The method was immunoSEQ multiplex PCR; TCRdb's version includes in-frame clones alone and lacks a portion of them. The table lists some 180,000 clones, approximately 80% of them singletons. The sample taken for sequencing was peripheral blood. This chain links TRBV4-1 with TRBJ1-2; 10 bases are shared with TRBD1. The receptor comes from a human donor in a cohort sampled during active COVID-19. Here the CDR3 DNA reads TGCGCCAGCAGCTTACCGGGACAGGGGACCTATGGCTACACCTTC. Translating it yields CASSLPGQGTYGYTF.